This T cell receptor beta chain was observed in a study of blood T cells in healthy people across ages. Study-wide results and caveats: Any conclusive comparison of naive versus antigen-experienced cells was prevented by using unsorted PBMCs.

Through a sample-barcoded 5' primer and a J-beta primer mix, a second PCR was run for about 7 to 12 cycles. MiXCR, applied by TCRdb to the 5' RACE reads, yields one record per CDR3 protein. The repertoire consists of roughly 930,000 distinct CDR3 sequences, with around 46% occurring once and the leading ten covering 13%. This clonotype has just a few counts. Its cognate antigen is unknown. The source material was blood. The clonotype was recovered from a man aged 25 to 45 in good health.

In nucleotides, the CDR3 is TGCGCCAGCAGCTTGGTTGAAGGGAGCTCCTACAATGAGCAGTTCTTC. It translates to CASSLVEGSSYNEQFF. The chain employs TRBV5-1 and TRBJ2-1, with D maybe TRBD2 (5 bases). The germline V gene encodes CDR1 SGHRS and CDR2 YFSETQ. The CDR3 runs 16 residues. The V end was cut by 0 bases, the J end by 0 bases, with 10 bases between.